A selection of T cell receptor beta chains follows, all from one sample in a study of vaccination effects on CD4 cells after COVID-19. No cognate antigen is known for these TCRs. Measured with immunoSEQ multiplex PCR; TCRdb has only the in-frame clones, and not every one. This sample yields roughly 42,000 clones, of which 70% to 85% are seen a single time; around 3% belongs to the top ten. The sample here was CD4+ T cells from PBMCs cultured with HCoV-NL63 spike peptides, taken before COVID-19 vaccination. The receptor source for this set is a human donor who received a COVID-19 vaccine. The CDR3 runs from the conserved cysteine through the conserved F or W. The D gene is left open where the match is weak. Part of the rows lack a size; the others show once, few, many or a class for expanded clones.

>TRBD2|-|TRBV5-4|16|TRBJ2-3
CASLGTSGGATDTQYF
TGTGCCAGCCTAGGGACTAGCGGGGGGGCCACAGATACGCAGTATTTT
>TRBD1|-|TRBV30|12|TRBJ1-6
CAFRDRNSPLHF
TGTGCCTTCCGGGACAGAAATTCACCCCTCCACTTT
>TRBD1|-|TRBV18|16|TRBJ1-1
CASSPWGQGGGTEAFF
TGTGCCAGCTCACCATGGGGCCAGGGGGGCGGGACTGAAGCTTTCTTT
>TRBD1|-|TRBV28|20|TRBJ1-5
CASSLLGGRLRSLSNQPQHF
TGTGCCAGCAGTTTATTAGGGGGCCGTTTAAGAAGCCTTAGCAATCAGCCCCAGCATTTT
>TRBD1|-|TRBV28|14|TRBJ1-5
CASSSQGARQPQHF
TGTGCCAGCAGTAGTCAGGGGGCGCGGCAGCCCCAGCATTTT
>-|-|TRBV9|16|TRBJ2-2
CASSVKQISNTGELFF
TGTGCCAGCAGCGTAAAACAGATTTCGAACACCGGGGAGCTGTTTTTT
>-|once|TRBV10-2|13|TRBJ1-2
CAISPGRNYGYTF
TGCGCCATCTCCCCGGGACGGAACTATGGCTACACCTTC
>-|few|TRBV6-6|14|TRBJ1-6
CASSLHRLGSPLHF
TGTGCCAGCAGTCTTCACAGGCTTGGGTCACCCCTCCACTTT
>TRBD1|-|TRBV11-2|17|TRBJ2-4
CASSLALLTGRKNIQYF
TGTGCCAGCAGCTTAGCTTTACTGACAGGGCGCAAAAACATTCAGTACTTC
>-|once|TRBV5-1|14|TRBJ2-5
CASSNRGAWETQYF
TGCGCCAGCAGCAATAGGGGGGCATGGGAGACCCAGTACTTC
>-|-|TRBV3-1/TRBV3-2|15|TRBJ2-5
CASSQEGGPQETQYF
TGTGCCAGCAGCCAAGAGGGCGGACCGCAAGAGACCCAGTACTTC
>TRBD2|-|TRBV5-6|14|TRBJ2-2
CASSMGLDTGELFF
TGTGCCAGCAGCATGGGACTAGACACCGGGGAGCTGTTTTTT
>-|-|TRBV5-8|15|TRBJ1-6
CASSRGSSYNSPLHF
TGTGCCAGCAGCCGAGGGAGCTCCTATAATTCACCCCTCCACTTT
>-|few|TRBV29-1|14|TRBJ2-2
CSVEAAGRGGELFF
TGCAGCGTTGAAGCGGCAGGACGGGGCGGGGAGCTGTTTTTT
>-|few|TRBV7-9|14|TRBJ2-1
CASSFITGDNEQFF
TGTGCCAGCAGCTTTATTACGGGAGACAATGAGCAGTTCTTC
>-|-|TRBV12-2|17|TRBJ2-2
CASRLAGRGGNTGELFF
TGTGCAAGTCGCTTAGCGGGGCGGGGGGGAAACACCGGGGAGCTGTTTTTT
>-|-|TRBV5-1|14|TRBJ2-5
CASSLWTSQETQYF
TGCGCCAGCAGCTTATGGACAAGCCAAGAGACCCAGTACTTC
>-|-|TRBV18|15|TRBJ2-5
CASSPPAGYQETQYF
TGTGCCAGCTCCCCCCCTGCGGGTTACCAAGAGACCCAGTACTTC
>TRBD2|once|TRBV24-1|15|TRBJ2-1
CATFRTSGVYNEQFF
TGTGCCACCTTCCGGACTAGCGGGGTTTACAATGAGCAGTTCTTC
>-|-|TRBV5-8|13|TRBJ2-3
CASSLERADTQYF
TGTGCCAGCAGCCTCGAGAGGGCAGATACGCAGTATTTT
>-|-|TRBV6-1|14|TRBJ1-2
CASSETGGAGGYTF
TGTGCCAGCAGTGAAACGGGCGGGGCGGGAGGCTACACCTTC
>TRBD1|-|TRBV7-3|18|TRBJ1-6
CASSTQGWTGLGNSPLHF
TGTGCCAGCAGCACCCAGGGATGGACAGGGCTGGGTAATTCACCCCTCCACTTT
>-|-|TRBV6-5|12|TRBJ1-3
CASSYQGNTIYF
TGTGCCAGCAGTTATCAGGGGAACACCATATATTTT
>-|-|TRBV7-9|13|TRBJ1-4
CASSLNQNEKLFF
TGTGCCAGCAGCCTGAACCAGAATGAAAAACTGTTTTTT
>-|-|TRBV2|13|TRBJ1-1
CASSPEGLTEAFF
TGTGCCAGCAGTCCTGAGGGTCTCACTGAAGCTTTCTTT
>-|once|TRBV28|15|TRBJ2-3
CASSLGNSHASTQYF
TGTGCCAGCAGTTTAGGGAACAGTCACGCTTCTACGCAGTATTTT
>-|-|TRBV7-9|14|TRBJ2-2
CASSPGGDTGELFF
TGTGCCAGCAGCCCAGGGGGGGACACCGGGGAGCTGTTTTTT
>-|-|TRBV5-1|16|TRBJ1-5
CASSPNPTGFKEPQHF
TGCGCCAGCAGCCCGAACCCTACAGGGTTTAAGGAGCCCCAGCATTTT
>TRBD2|-|TRBV4-1|15|TRBJ2-4
CASSPYSGGANIQYF
TGCGCCAGCAGTCCCTATAGCGGGGGGGCCAACATTCAGTACTTC
>-|-|TRBV4-2|16|TRBJ1-4
CASSQGQATTNEKLFF
TGTGCCAGCAGCCAGGGTCAGGCGACAACTAATGAAAAACTGTTTTTT
>TRBD1|few|TRBV24-1|15|TRBJ1-5
CATSDSHRGGQPQHF
TGTGCCACCAGTGACTCACACAGGGGAGGACAGCCCCAGCATTTT
>TRBD1|once|TRBV6-5|13|TRBJ2-1
CASRDRLYNEQFF
TGTGCCAGCAGGGACAGGCTCTACAATGAGCAGTTCTTC
>TRBD2|-|TRBV5-1|15|TRBJ2-3
CASSLKRGAGDTQYF
TGCGCCAGCAGCCTTAAGCGGGGGGCTGGAGATACGCAGTATTTT
>TRBD1|-|TRBV19|15|TRBJ1-2
CASSIEGTGNYGYTF
TGTGCCAGTAGTATAGAGGGGACAGGGAACTATGGCTACACCTTC
>TRBD1|-|TRBV2|14|TRBJ1-2
CATFLPTGRDGYTF
TGTGCCACCTTTTTACCGACAGGGAGGGATGGCTACACCTTC
>-|-|TRBV30|15|TRBJ1-1
CAWSADRLMNTEAFF
TGTGCCTGGAGTGCAGACAGGCTAATGAACACTGAAGCTTTCTTT
>-|-|TRBV5-1|12|TRBJ2-5
CASREVGETQYF
TGCGCCAGCAGGGAAGTCGGGGAGACCCAGTACTTC